This note documents a single T cell receptor beta chain sequence. Its target is not known. These data belong to a study of T cells in localized non-small cell lung cancer. Generated by immunoSEQ multiplex PCR, the TCRdb table keeps only in-frame clones and is missing some. Among around 19,000 clones listed, about 91% were seen once. J gave up 7 bases and V 5 bases, and 6 bases lay outside the gene matches. The length of the CDR3 is 15 residues. Germline CDR1 and CDR2: KGHSH and LQKENI. General study results and limits: Median detection of top 100 tumor clones in adjacent lung was 57 clones. Since sequencing was restricted to only one region of the tumor, intratumor heterogeneity remains a possibility. Clonality peaked in uninvolved adjacent lung rather than tumor. With higher T cell density in blood came longer overall survival.

The clonotype comes from a woman aged 35-70 years with stage I lung adenocarcinoma. This specimen was peripheral blood, taken before any cancer treatment. The V and J genes are TRBV18 and TRBJ1-6, with 9 bases aligning to TRBD1. The CDR3 bases are TGTGCCAGCTCATCGCGGACAGGGGAAAATTCACCCCTCCACTTT. It translates to CASSSRTGENSPLHF.